Listed here are 6 T cell receptor beta chains from one sample, sequenced in a study of chemoradiotherapy in HPV16-positive cancers. The repertoire was sequenced with immunoSEQ multiplex PCR; TCRdb's copy has only in-frame clones and lacks some. The sample shows just under 40,000 clones, more than 65% of them seen only once. This sample comprised blood, obtained from a patient who underwent chemoradiotherapy. The receptor set was obtained from a human donor with HPV-associated anogenital cancer.

This rearrangement joins TRBV7-9 to TRBJ1-1; 8 nucleotides align to TRBD1. The CDR3 is made up of 14 amino acids. The junction had 5 bases not matched to a gene; V was cut back by 5 bases and J by 3 bases. Germline V gene data show CDR1 as SEHNR and CDR2 as FQNEAQ (reference sequence). In nucleotides, the CDR3 is TGTGCCAGCAGCCAGGGACAGGCCTACACTGAAGCTTTCTTT. Translated: CASSQGQAYTEAFF.

The chain couples TRBV11-3 to TRBJ2-5; 7 bases align to TRBD1. The germline gives CDR1 SGHNT, CDR2 YENEEA. The CDR3 runs 13 residues. V was clipped by 5 bases and J by 5 bases; unmatched bases: 5. In DNA form, the CDR3 reads TGTGCCAGCAGCCTGGACAGGTGGGAGACCCAGTACTTC. Its translation: CASSLDRWETQYF.

The CDR3 protein is CASTPVPGYEQYF. The DNA for the CDR3 is TGTGCCAGCACCCCGGTCCCGGGCTACGAGCAGTACTTC. The gene calls are TRBV7-2 and TRBJ2-7, with D hard to call. Germline CDR1 reads SGHTA; CDR2 reads FQGNSA. The CDR3 is made up of 13 amino acids. V was shortened by 7 bases and J by 3 bases, with 13 bases between the two germline ends.

Only a few counts were recorded for this clone. The CDR3 DNA reads TGCAGCTTCCAGGGACAGGGACCCTACGAGCAGTACTTC. Translation: CSFQGQGPYEQYF. The chain is built from TRBV29-1 and TRBJ2-7; 9 nucleotides align to TRBD1. CDR3 length: 13 residues. After removal of 8 bases from V and 2 bases from J, the junction contained 7 bases not matched to a gene. Germline CDR1 and CDR2: SQVTM and ANQGSEA.

The chain couples TRBV5-1 to TRBJ2-1, with D tentatively TRBD1 or TRBD2 (5 bases each). From germline, CDR1 is SGHRS and CDR2 YFSETQ. V lost 0 bases, J lost 9 bases, and 16 bases lay in between. The CDR3 is 15 residues long. The CDR3 nucleotides read TGCGCCAGCAGCTTGGCTCGGGGCGGATCTGGTGAGCAGTTCTTC. Protein: CASSLARGGSGEQFF. The variable domain in full, with the rest retrieved from reference TRBV5-1 and TRBJ2-1, is KAGVTQTPRYLIKTRGQQVTLSCSPISGHRSVSWYQQTPGQGLQFLFEYFSETQRNKGNFPGRFSGRQFSNSRSEMNVSTLELGDSALYLCASSLARGGSGEQFFGPGTRLTVL.

The chain uses TRBV29-1 and TRBJ2-3, with D possibly TRBD1 on 6 matching bases. The V end lost 2 bases, the J end lost 5 bases, and 14 bases lay between the germline ends. Germline CDR1 reads SQVTM; CDR2 reads ANQGSEA. The CDR3 runs to 14 residues. The CDR3 DNA sequence: TGCAGCGTTGAACAAGGGGGAATCCAAGATACGCAGTATTTT. It codes for CSVEQGGIQDTQYF.